This T cell receptor beta chain was retrieved from a study of early stage breast cancer tumors. Study-wide results and caveats: Enriched TCRB sequences shared across patients were mostly commonly generated sequences. Tumors had approximately 2.5-fold higher T cell density and higher clonality than adjacent normal breast tissue. Bulk DNA sequencing of unsorted cells missed chain pairing and markers.

This clone occurred a few times. Its antigen is not known. Libraries were prepared by immunoSEQ multiplex PCR; TCRdb keeps only in-frame clonotypes and omits some of them. The top ten clones hold around 7.2% of a sample with tens of thousands of clones, about 73% of them seen once. Looked up from germline, CDR1 is SGHDT and CDR2 is YYEEEE. CDR3 size: 14 residues. The V segment lost 0 bases and the J segment 4 bases; nucleotides outside the gene matches: 3. The TCR was taken from a person aged 45-60 years with breast cancer. Sequencing was carried out using blood. The chain carries TRBV5-6 and TRBJ1-2; TRBD1 matches 7 bases. Here the CDR3 DNA reads TGTGCCAGCAGCTTGGGCGGGACAGCCTATGGCTACACCTTC. This sequence encodes CASSLGGTAYGYTF.